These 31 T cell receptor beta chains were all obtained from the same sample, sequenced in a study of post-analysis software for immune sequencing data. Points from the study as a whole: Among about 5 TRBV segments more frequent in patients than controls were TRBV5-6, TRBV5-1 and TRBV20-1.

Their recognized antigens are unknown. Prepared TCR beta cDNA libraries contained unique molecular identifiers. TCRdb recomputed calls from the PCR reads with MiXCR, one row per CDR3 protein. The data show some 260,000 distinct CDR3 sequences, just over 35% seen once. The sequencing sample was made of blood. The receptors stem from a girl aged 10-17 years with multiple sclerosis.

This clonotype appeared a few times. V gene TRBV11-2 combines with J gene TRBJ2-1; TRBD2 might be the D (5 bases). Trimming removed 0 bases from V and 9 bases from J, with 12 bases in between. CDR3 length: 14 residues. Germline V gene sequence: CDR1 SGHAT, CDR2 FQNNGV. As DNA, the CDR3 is TGTGCCAGCAGCTTAGATGCGGGTACGAGTGAGCAGTTCTTC. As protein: CASSLDAGTSEQFF.

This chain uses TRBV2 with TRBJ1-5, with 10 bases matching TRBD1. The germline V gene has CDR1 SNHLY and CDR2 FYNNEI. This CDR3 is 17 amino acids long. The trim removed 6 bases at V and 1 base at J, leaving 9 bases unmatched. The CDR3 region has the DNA TGTGCCAGCAGGCACCGGGACAGGGGAACGAGCAATCAGCCCCAGCATTTT. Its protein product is CASRHRDRGTSNQPQHF.

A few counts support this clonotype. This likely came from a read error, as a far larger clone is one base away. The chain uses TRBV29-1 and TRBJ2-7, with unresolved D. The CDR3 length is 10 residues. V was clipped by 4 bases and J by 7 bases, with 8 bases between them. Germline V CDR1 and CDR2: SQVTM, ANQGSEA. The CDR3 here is CSVGSNEQYF. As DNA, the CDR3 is TGCAGCGTTGGCAGCAATGAGCAGTACTTC.

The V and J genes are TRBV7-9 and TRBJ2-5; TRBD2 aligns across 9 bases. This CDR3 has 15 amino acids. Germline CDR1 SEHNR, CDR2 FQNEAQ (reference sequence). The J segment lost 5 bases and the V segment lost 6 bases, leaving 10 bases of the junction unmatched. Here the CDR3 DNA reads TGTGCCAGCAGGCCGAGACTAGCGGAAGGGGAGACCCAGTACTTC. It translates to CASRPRLAEGETQYF.

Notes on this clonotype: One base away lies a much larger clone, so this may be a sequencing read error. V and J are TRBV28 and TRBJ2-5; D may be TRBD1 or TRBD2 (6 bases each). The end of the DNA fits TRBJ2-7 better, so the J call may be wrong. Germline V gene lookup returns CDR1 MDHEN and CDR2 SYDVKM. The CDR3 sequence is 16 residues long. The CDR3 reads CAGSLGWGALSYEQYF. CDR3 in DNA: TGTGCCGGCAGTTTAGGTTGGGGGGCACTCTCCTACGAGCAGTACTTC.

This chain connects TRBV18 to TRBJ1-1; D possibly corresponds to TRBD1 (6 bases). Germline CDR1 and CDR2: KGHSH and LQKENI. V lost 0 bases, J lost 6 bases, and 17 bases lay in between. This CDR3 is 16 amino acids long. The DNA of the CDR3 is TGTGCCAGCTCACCACCGGGTTGGGGGGCCAACCCTGAAGCTTTCTTT. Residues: CASSPPGWGANPEAFF.

CDR3 DNA: TGCGCCAGCAGCTTGGAGTCGAACAAAAACATTCAGTACTTC. The encoded protein is CASSLESNKNIQYF. The chain links TRBV5-1 to TRBJ2-4; D not certain. The V gene's germline CDR1 is SGHRS and CDR2 YFSETQ. The CDR3 has 14 amino acids. The ends were cut back, 0 bases at V and 3 bases at J, with 7 bases in the middle. Using reference TRBV5-1 and TRBJ2-4 for the parts outside the CDR3, the full variable domain is KAGVTQTPRYLIKTRGQQVTLSCSPISGHRSVSWYQQTPGQGLQFLFEYFSETQRNKGNFPGRFSGRQFSNSRSEMNVSTLELGDSALYLCASSLESNKNIQYFGAGTRLSVL.

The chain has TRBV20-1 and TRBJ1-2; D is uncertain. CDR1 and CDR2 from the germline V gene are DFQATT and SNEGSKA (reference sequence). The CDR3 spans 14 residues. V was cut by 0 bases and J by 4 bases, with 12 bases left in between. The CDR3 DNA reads TGCAGTGCTAGAGATGCCAGAGGCAGCTATGGCTACACCTTC. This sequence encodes CSARDARGSYGYTF.

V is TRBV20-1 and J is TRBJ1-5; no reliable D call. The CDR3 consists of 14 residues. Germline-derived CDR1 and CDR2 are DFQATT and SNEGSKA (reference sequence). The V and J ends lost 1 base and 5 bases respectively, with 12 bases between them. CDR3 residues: CSARGIGLHQPQHF. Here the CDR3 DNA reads TGCAGTGCTAGAGGTATTGGTTTACATCAGCCCCAGCATTTT.

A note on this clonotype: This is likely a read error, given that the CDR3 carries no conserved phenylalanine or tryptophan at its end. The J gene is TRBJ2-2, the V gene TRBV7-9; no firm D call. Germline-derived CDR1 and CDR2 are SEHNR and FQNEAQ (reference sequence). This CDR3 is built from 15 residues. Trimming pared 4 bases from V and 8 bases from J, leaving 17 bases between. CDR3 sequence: CASSSFQETPGELFS. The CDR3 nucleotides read TGTGCCAGCAGCTCCTTCCAGGAAACCCCGGGGGAGCTGTTTTCT.

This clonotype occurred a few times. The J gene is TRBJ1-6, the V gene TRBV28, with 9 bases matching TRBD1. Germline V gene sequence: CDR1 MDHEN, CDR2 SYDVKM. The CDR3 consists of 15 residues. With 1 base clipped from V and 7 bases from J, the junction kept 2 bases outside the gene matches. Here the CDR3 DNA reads TGTGCCAGCAGTTTATTAGGACAGGGGAATTCACCCCTCCACTTT. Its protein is CASSLLGQGNSPLHF.

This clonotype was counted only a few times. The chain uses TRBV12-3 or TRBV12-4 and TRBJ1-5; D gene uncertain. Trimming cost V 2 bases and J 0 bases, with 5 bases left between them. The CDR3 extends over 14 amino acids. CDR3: CASSLYGSNQPQHF. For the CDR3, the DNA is TGTGCCAGCAGTTTATATGGTAGCAATCAGCCCCAGCATTTT.

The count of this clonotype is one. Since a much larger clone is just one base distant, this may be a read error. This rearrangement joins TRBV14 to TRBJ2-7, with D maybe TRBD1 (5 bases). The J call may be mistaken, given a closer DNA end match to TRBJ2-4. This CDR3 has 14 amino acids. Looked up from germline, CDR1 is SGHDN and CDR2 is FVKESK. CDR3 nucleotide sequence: TGTGCCAGCAGCCAAACCACCAGGGTGTACATTCAGTACTTC. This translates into CASSQTTRVYIQYF.

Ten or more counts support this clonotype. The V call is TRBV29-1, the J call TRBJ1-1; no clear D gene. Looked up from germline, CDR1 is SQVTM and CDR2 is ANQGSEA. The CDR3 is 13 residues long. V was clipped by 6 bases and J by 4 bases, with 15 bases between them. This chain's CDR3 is CSVARPEGTEAFF. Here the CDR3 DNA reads TGCAGCGTCGCTAGGCCCGAGGGCACTGAAGCTTTCTTT.

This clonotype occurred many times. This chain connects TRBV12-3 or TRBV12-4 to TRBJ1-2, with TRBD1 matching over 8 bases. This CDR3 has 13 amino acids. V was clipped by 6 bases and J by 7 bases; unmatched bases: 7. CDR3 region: CASRTGVIGGYTF. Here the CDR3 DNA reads TGTGCCAGCAGGACAGGGGTAATAGGTGGCTACACCTTC.

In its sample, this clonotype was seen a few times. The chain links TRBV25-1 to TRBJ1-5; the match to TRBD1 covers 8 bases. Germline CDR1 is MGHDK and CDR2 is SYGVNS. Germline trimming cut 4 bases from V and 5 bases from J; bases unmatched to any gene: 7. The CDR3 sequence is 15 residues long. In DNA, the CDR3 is TGTGCCAGCAGTGCCTCGGACAGGGTTGATCAGCCCCAGCATTTT. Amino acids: CASSASDRVDQPQHF.

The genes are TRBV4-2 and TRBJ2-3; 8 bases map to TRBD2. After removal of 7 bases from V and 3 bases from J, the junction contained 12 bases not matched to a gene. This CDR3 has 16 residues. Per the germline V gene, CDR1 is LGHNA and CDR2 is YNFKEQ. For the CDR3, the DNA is TGTGCCAGCAACCTTGGAGCGGGAGCTGGTACAGATACGCAGTATTTT. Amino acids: CASNLGAGAGTDTQYF.

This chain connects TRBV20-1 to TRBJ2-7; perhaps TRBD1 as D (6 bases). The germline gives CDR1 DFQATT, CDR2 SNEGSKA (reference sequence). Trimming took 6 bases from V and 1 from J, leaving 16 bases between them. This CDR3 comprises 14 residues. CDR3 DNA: TGCAGTGCCACTCTCGGGACAAGTTCCTACGAGCAGTACTTC. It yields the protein CSATLGTSSYEQYF.

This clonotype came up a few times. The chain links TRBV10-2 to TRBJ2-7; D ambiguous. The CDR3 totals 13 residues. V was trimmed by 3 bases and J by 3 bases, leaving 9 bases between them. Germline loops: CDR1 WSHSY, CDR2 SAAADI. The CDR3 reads CASSDPIGYEQYF. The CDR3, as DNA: TGCGCCAGCAGTGACCCCATCGGCTACGAGCAGTACTTC.

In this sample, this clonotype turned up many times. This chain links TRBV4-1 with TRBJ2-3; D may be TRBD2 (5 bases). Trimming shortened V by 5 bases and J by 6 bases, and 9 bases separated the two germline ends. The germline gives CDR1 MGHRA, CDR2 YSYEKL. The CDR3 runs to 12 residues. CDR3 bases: TGCGCCAGCAGCTTAAGGGAGGATACGCAGTATTTT. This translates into CASSLREDTQYF.

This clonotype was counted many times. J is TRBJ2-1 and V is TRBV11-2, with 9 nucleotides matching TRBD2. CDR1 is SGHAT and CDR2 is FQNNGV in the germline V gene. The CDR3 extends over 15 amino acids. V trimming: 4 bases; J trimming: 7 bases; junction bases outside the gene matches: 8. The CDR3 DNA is TGTGCCAGCAGCTCTCAACTAGCGGGCGTTAATGAGCAGTTCTTC. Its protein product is CASSSQLAGVNEQFF.

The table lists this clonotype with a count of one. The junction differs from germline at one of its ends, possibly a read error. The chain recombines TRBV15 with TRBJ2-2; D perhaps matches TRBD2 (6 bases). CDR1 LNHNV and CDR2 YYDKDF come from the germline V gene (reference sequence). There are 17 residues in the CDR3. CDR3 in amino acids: CATSRDRGFANTGERFF. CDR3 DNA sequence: TGTGCCACCAGCAGAGACCGGGGGTTCGCGAACACCGGGGAGCGGTTTTTT. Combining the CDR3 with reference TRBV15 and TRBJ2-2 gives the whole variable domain DAMVIQNPRYQVTQFGKPVTLSCSQTLNHNVMYWYQQKSSQAPKLLFHYYDKDFNNEADTPDNFQSRRPNTSFCFLDIRSPGLGDTAMYLCATSRDRGFANTGERFFGEGSRLTVL.

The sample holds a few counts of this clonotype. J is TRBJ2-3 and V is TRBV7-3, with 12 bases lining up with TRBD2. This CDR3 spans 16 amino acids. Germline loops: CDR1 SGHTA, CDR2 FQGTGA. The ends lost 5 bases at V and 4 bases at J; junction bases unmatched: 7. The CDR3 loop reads CASSQGTSGFPDTQYF. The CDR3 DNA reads TGTGCCAGCAGCCAAGGGACTAGCGGGTTTCCAGATACGCAGTATTTT. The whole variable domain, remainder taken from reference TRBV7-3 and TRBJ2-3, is GAGVSQTPSNKVTEKGKYVELRCDPISGHTALYWYRQSLGQGPEFLIYFQGTGAADDSGLPNDRFFAVRPEGSVSTLKIQRTERGDSAVYLCASSQGTSGFPDTQYFGPGTRLTVL.

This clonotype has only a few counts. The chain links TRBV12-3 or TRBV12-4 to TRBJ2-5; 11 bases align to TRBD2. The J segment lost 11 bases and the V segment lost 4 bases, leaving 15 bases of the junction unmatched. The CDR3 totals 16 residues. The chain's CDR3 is CASSSLSTSGRSEQYF. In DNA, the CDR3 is TGTGCCAGCAGTTCGTTGAGTACTAGCGGGAGAAGTGAGCAGTACTTC.

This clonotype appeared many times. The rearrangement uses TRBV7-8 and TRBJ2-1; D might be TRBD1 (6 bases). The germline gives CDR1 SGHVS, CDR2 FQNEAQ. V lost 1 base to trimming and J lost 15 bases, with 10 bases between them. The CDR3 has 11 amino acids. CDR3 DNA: TGTGCCAGCAGCTTAGTGGGACATCTGTTCTTC. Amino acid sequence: CASSLVGHLFF.

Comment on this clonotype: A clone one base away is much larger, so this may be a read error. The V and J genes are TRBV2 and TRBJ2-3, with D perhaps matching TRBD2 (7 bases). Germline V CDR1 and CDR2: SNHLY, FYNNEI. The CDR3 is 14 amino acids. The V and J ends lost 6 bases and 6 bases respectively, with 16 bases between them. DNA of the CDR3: TGTGCCAGCAGGCGTGGGGGGGCCTTTGATACGCAGTATTTT. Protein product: CASRRGGAFDTQYF.

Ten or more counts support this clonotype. CDR3 DNA: TGTGCCAGCAGCTTGGGTTGGCAGGGGGATGGCTACACCTTC. Encoded protein: CASSLGWQGDGYTF. The chain uses TRBV5-5 and TRBJ1-2, with 7 bases identical to TRBD1. Germline lookup yields CDR1 SGHKS and CDR2 YYEKEE (reference sequence). This CDR3 contains 14 residues. Losses at the gene ends were 0 bases for V and 6 bases for J; bases not matched to a gene: 5.

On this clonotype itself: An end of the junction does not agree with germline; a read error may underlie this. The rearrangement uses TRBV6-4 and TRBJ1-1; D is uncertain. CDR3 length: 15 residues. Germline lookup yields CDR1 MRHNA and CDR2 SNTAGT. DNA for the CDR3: TGTGTCAGCAGTGACTCCTTCATGGGGAACACTGAAGCTTTCTTT. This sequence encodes CVSSDSFMGNTEAFF.

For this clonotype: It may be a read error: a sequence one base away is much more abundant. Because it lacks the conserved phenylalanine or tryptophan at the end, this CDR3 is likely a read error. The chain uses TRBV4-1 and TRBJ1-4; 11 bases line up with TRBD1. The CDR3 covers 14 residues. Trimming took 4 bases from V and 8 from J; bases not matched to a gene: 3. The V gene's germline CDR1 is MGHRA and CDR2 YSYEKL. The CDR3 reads CASSLGTGGEKLFC. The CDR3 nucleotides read TGCGCCAGCAGCCTGGGGACAGGGGGGGAAAAACTGTTTTGT.

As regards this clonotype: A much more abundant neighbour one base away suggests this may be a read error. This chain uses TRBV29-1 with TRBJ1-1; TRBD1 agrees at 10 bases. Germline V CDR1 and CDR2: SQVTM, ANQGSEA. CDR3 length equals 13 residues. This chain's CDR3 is CVTGTGASQEAFF. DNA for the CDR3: TGCGTCACCGGGACAGGGGCCTCTCAGGAAGCTTTCTTT.

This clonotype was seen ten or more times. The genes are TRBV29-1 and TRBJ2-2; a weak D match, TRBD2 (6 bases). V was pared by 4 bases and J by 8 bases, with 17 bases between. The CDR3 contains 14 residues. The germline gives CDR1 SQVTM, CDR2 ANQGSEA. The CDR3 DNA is TGCAGCGTTGCTGCGGGACGACCTGGAGGGGAGCTGTTTTTT. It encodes CSVAAGRPGGELFF.